Below, 3 T cell receptor beta chains from the same sample are listed, as sequenced in a study of monozygotic twins with cystic fibrosis (dated by TCRdb to about 2021). Library construction relied on the immunoSEQ multiplex PCR assay. TCRdb took over this immuneACCESS table, retaining in-frame rearrangements with V and J assigned. Such tables are incomplete; in checked studies, under half of the missing clones stem from an unresolved V gene, and the remainder is unexplained. Recorded for this sample are about 15,000 clones; around 93% of them occurred a single time. The ten largest clones add up to 9% to 9.5% of the sample. Sample: blood. The receptors were sampled from a girl aged 2-10 years with cystic fibrosis.

The chain joins TRBV7-2 to TRBJ2-3, with 7 bases aligning to TRBD2. The CDR3 has 15 amino acids. Germline CDR1 SGHTA, CDR2 FQGNSA. With 1 base clipped from V and 5 bases from J, the junction kept 6 bases outside the gene matches. The CDR3 coding sequence is TGTGCCAGCAGCTTAGTTGCGGGAGCAAAAGATACGCAGTATTTT. This encodes CASSLVAGAKDTQYF.

CDR3 sequence reads: CASSQAPQGKLFF. As DNA, the CDR3 is TGTGCCAGCAGTCAAGCGCCCCAGGGAAAACTGTTTTTT. The J gene is TRBJ1-4, the V gene TRBV27, with a weak D call TRBD1 (5 bases). The CDR3 loop spans 13 amino acids. In germline, CDR1 is MNHEY, CDR2 SMNVEV (reference sequence). V was shortened by 5 bases and J by 10 bases, with 14 bases between the two germline ends.

V and J are TRBV7-9 and TRBJ2-2, with D perhaps TRBD1 or TRBD2 (5 bases each). Trimming stripped 5 bases from V and 4 bases from J, with 17 bases between. The germline CDR1 and CDR2 sequences are SEHNR and FQNEAQ (reference sequence). The CDR3 has 16 residues. The DNA for the CDR3 is TGTGCCAGCAGCCCCGCCCCGGACGGGGCCACCGGGGAGCTGTTTTTT. Translation: CASSPAPDGATGELFF.